The 10 T cell receptor beta chains reported below all come from one sample, sequenced in a study of T cells in Graves' hyperthyroidism and ophthalmopathy. Amplification of TCR beta CDR3 regions was performed using RNA transcripts as template. Primed by the HTBI set, a first-round RT-PCR was run on the TCR CDR3. TCRdb re-analysed the multiplex PCR reads in MiXCR, keeping a single row per CDR3 protein. The sample lists more than 55,000 distinct CDR3 sequences; 53% were seen once. The sequencing sample was made of blood. These receptors all stem from an older woman with Graves' ophthalmopathy.

This chain connects TRBV20-1 to TRBJ1-2; possible D gene TRBD1, 5 bases. V dropped 5 bases and J dropped 1 base, with 17 bases sitting between them. This CDR3 spans 15 amino acids. The germline V gene has CDR1 DFQATT and CDR2 SNEGSKA (reference sequence). The CDR3 DNA reads as TGCAGTGCTTCCAGACTAGCGGGACTTAACTATGGCTACACCTTC. It translates to CSASRLAGLNYGYTF.

The V and J genes are TRBV7-9 and TRBJ1-4, with 7 bases aligning to TRBD1. CDR3 length equals 18 residues. Germline V gene sequence: CDR1 SEHNR, CDR2 FQNEAQ (reference sequence). The V gene end was trimmed by 2 bases and the J gene end by 4 bases; junction bases not matched to a gene: 13. The CDR3 spells CASSLLTHSGGHNEKLFF. DNA of the CDR3: TGTGCCAGCAGCTTATTGACCCATTCAGGGGGACATAATGAAAAACTGTTTTTT.

In DNA, the CDR3 is TGTGCCACCAGTAGGGGGGACGGTACGTCCTCTGGAAACACCATATATTTT. It translates to CATSRGDGTSSGNTIYF. J is TRBJ1-3 and V is TRBV24-1; possibly TRBD1 for D (6 bases). Germline-derived CDR1 and CDR2 are KGHDR and SFDVKD. The CDR3 spans 17 residues. The V gene lost 6 bases and the J gene lost 0 bases, with 17 bases spanning the gap.

This clonotype was detected ten times or more. The chain has TRBV6-2 or TRBV6-3 and TRBJ1-1, with unresolved D. V lost 6 bases, J lost 5 bases, and 10 bases lay in between. CDR1 MNHEY and CDR2 SVGEGT come from the germline V gene. This CDR3 contains 12 residues. The CDR3 region is CASSYTFTEAFF. The CDR3 nucleotides read TGTGCCAGCAGCTATACGTTTACTGAAGCTTTCTTT.

Judged by abundance, this clonotype is large. The J gene is TRBJ2-3, the V gene TRBV29-1; D gene unclear. The CDR3 is 12 amino acids. Trimming removed 2 bases from V and 7 bases from J, with 10 bases in between. CDR1 and CDR2 (germline): SQVTM, ANQGSEA. The CDR3 is CSVELGAYTQYF. In DNA, the CDR3 is TGCAGCGTTGAACTGGGTGCGTATACGCAGTATTTT.

The count of this clonotype is one. With a much larger clone just one base away, this may be a read error. The conserved final phenylalanine or tryptophan is absent from the CDR3, which likely points to a read error. This sequence joins TRBV30 and TRBJ1-1, with a possible D match to TRBD1 (5 bases). The CDR3 spans 14 residues. The V and J ends lost 3 bases and 5 bases respectively, with 16 bases between them. The germline V gene has CDR1 GTSNPN and CDR2 SVGIG (reference sequence). DNA for the CDR3: TGTGCCTGGAGGCCACCAGGGCAGAGGACTGAAGCTTTCCTT. This encodes CAWRPPGQRTEAFL.

This clonotype was seen at least ten times. J is TRBJ2-1 and V is TRBV28; 7 nucleotides line up with TRBD2. The germline V gene has CDR1 MDHEN and CDR2 SYDVKM. The CDR3 runs 15 residues. Trimming at V came to 6 bases and at J to 1 base, leaving 6 bases not matched to a gene. The CDR3, as DNA: TGTGCCAGCAGGGGCGGGAGAGGGTCCTACAATGAGCAGTTCTTC. It yields the protein CASRGGRGSYNEQFF.

This chain joins TRBV9 and TRBJ2-1; 13 nucleotides line up with TRBD2. Germline loops: CDR1 SGDLS, CDR2 YYNGEE. CDR3 length: 16 amino acids. The V gene end was trimmed by 0 bases and the J gene end by 6 bases; junction bases not matched to a gene: 3. CDR3 DNA: TGTGCCAGCAGCGTAGGGACTAGCGGGGGCAGCAATGAGCAGTTCTTC. Translated, it gives CASSVGTSGGSNEQFF.

This clonotype was recorded many times. The rearrangement joins TRBV2 to TRBJ2-7; 10 positions match TRBD1. V trimming: 6 bases; J trimming: 11 bases; junction bases outside the gene matches: 13. The CDR3 loop spans 14 amino acids. The germline gives CDR1 SNHLY, CDR2 FYNNEI. The CDR3, as DNA: TGTGCCAGCAGAAACGGGACAGGGGTATTGGGAGAGTACTTC. Residues: CASRNGTGVLGEYF.

The sample holds many counts of this clonotype. V gene TRBV19 combines with J gene TRBJ2-7; 10 bases agree with TRBD1. CDR1 LNHDA and CDR2 SQIVND come from the germline V gene (reference sequence). There are 15 residues in the CDR3. The ends lost 5 bases at V and 3 bases at J; junction bases unmatched: 7. The CDR3 DNA follows: TGTGCCAGTAGTTTTACCGGGACAGGGGACTACGAGCAGTACTTC. Translating gives CASSFTGTGDYEQYF.